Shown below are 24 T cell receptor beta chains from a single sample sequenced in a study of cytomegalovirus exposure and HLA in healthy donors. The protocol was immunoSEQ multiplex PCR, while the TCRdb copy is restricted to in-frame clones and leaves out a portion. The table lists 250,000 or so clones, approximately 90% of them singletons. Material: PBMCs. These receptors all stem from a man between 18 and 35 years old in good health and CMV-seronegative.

The CDR3 DNA is TGCGCCAGCAGCTACGGGACAGGGAAGAACACTGAAGCTTTCTTT. The encoded protein is CASSYGTGKNTEAFF. V is TRBV5-1 and J is TRBJ1-1; the match to TRBD1 covers 9 bases. The J segment lost 1 base and the V segment lost 3 bases, leaving 4 bases of the junction unmatched. Germline V gives CDR1 SGHRS, CDR2 YFSETQ. There are 15 residues in the CDR3. The entire variable domain, with the rest obtained from reference TRBV5-1 and TRBJ1-1, is as follows: KAGVTQTPRYLIKTRGQQVTLSCSPISGHRSVSWYQQTPGQGLQFLFEYFSETQRNKGNFPGRFSGRQFSNSRSEMNVSTLELGDSALYLCASSYGTGKNTEAFFGQGTRLTVV.

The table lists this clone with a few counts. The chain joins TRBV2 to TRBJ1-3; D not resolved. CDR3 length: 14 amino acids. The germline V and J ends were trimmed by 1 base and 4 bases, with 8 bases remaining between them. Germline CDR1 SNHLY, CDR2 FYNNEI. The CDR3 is CASSEGASGNTIYF. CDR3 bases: TGTGCCAGCAGTGAAGGGGCGTCGGGAAACACCATATATTTT.

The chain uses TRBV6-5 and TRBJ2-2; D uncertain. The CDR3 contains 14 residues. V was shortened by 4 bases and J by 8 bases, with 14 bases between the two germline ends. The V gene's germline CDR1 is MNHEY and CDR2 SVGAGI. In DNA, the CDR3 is TGTGCCAGCAGTTTCAAACATCGTCCGGGGGAGCTGTTTTTT. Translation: CASSFKHRPGELFF.

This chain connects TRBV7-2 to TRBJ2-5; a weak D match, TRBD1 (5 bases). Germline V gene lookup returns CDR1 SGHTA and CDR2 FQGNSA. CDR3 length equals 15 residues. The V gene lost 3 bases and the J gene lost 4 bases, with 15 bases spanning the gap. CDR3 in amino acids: CASSLAEARAETQYF. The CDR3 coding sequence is TGTGCCAGCAGCTTGGCCGAGGCCAGGGCAGAGACCCAGTACTTC.

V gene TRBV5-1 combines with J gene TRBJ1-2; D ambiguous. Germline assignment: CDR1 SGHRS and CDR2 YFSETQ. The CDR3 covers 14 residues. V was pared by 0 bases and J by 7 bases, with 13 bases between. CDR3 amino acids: CASSLDVGLGGYTF. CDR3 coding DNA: TGCGCCAGCAGCTTGGATGTCGGGTTAGGTGGCTACACCTTC.

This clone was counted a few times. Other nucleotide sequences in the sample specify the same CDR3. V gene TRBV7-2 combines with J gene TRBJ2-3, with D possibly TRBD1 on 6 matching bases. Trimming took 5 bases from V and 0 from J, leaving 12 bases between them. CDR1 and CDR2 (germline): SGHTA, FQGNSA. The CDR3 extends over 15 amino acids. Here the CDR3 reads CASSLDRTSTDTQYF. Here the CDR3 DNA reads TGTGCCAGCAGCCTCGACAGGACTAGCACAGATACGCAGTATTTT.

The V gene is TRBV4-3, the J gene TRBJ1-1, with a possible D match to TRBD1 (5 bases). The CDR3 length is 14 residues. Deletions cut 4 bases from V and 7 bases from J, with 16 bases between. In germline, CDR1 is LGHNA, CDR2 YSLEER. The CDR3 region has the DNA TGCGCCAGCAGCCCCGACAACAGGCTGGGTGAAGCTTTCTTT. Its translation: CASSPDNRLGEAFF.

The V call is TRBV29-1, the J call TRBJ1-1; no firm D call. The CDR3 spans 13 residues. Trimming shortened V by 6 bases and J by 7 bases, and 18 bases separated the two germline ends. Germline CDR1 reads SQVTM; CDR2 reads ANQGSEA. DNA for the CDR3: TGCAGCGTGTCCCTAGGTCCGGGAAGTGAAGCTTTCTTT. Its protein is CSVSLGPGSEAFF.

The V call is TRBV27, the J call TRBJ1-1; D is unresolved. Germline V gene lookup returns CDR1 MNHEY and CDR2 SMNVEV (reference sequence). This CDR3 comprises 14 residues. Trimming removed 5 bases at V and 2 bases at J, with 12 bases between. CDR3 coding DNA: TGTGCCAGCAGTCCGAACAACAGAAACACTGAAGCTTTCTTT. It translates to CASSPNNRNTEAFF.

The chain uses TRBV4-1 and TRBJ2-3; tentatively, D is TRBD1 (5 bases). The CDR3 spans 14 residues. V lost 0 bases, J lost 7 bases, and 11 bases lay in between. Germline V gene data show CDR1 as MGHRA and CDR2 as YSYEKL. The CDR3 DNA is TGCGCCAGCAGCCAAGATCAGGGATTGTATACGCAGTATTTT. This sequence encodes CASSQDQGLYTQYF.

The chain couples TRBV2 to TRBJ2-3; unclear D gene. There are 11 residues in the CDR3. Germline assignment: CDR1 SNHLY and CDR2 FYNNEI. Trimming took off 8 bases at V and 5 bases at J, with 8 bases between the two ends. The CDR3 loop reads CASLLGDTQYF. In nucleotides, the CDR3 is TGTGCCAGCCTACTTGGAGATACGCAGTATTTT.

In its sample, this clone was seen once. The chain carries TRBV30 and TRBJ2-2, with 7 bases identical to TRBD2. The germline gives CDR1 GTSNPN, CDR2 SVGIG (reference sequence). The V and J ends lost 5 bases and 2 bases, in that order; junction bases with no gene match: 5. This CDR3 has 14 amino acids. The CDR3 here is CAWELASNTGELFF. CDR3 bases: TGTGCCTGGGAACTAGCGAGTAACACCGGGGAGCTGTTTTTT.

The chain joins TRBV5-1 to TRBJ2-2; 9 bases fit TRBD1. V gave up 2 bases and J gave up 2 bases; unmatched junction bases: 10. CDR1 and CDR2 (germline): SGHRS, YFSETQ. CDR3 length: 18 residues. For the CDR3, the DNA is TGCGCCAGCAGCTTTAATCGCCGGGACAGGGACAACACCGGGGAGCTGTTTTTT. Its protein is CASSFNRRDRDNTGELFF.

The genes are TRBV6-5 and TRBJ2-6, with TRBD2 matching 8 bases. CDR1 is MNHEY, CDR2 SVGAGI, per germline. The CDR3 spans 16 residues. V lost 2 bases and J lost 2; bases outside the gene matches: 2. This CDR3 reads CASSYLSGTGANVLTF. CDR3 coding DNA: TGTGCCAGCAGTTACCTTAGCGGGACTGGGGCCAACGTCCTGACTTTC.

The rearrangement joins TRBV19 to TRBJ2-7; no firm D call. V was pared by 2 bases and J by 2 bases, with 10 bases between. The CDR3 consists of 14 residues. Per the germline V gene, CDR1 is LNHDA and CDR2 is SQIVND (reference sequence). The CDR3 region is CASSISGPPYEQYF. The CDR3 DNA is TGTGCCAGTAGTATATCAGGCCCGCCCTACGAGCAGTACTTC.

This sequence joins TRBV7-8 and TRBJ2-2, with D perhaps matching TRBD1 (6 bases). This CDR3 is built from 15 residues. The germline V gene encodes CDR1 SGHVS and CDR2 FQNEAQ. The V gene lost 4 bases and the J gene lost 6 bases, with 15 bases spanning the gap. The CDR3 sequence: CASSSYRVWAGELFF. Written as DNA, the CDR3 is TGTGCCAGCAGCTCCTACAGGGTGTGGGCCGGGGAGCTGTTTTTT. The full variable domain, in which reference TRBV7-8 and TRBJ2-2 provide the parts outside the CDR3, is GAGVSQSPRYKVAKRGQDVALRCDPISGHVSLFWYQQALGQGPEFLTYFQNEAQLDKSGLPSDRFFAERPEGSVSTLKIQRTQQEDSAVYLCASSSYRVWAGELFFGEGSRLTVL.

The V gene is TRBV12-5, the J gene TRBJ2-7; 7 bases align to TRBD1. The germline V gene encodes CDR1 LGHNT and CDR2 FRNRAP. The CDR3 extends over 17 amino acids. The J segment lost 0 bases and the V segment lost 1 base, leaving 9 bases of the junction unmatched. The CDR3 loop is CASGLATGTDISYEQYF. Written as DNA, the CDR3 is TGTGCTAGTGGTTTGGCAACCGGGACAGACATCTCCTACGAGCAGTACTTC.

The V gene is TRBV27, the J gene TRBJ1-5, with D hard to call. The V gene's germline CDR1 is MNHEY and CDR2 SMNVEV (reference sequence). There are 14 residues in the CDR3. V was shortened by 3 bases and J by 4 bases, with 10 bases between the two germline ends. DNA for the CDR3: TGTGCCAGCAGTTTGGCCGCCCCGAATCAGCCCCAGCATTTT. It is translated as CASSLAAPNQPQHF.

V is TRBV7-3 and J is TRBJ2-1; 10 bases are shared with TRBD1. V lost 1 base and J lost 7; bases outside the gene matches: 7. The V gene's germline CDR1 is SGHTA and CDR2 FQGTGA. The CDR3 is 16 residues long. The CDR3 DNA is TGTGCCAGCAGCTTAATCCGGGACAGGGGTCTAAATGAGCAGTTCTTC. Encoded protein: CASSLIRDRGLNEQFF.

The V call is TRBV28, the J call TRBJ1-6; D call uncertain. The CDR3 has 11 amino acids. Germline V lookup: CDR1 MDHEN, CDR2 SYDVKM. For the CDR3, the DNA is TGTGCGACCCGGAGTAATTCACCCCTCCACTTT. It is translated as CATRSNSPLHF.

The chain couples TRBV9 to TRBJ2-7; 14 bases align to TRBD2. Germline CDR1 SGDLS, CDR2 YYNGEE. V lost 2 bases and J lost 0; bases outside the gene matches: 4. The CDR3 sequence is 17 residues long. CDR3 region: CASSVGTSGGRSYEQYF. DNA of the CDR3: TGTGCCAGCAGCGTGGGGACTAGCGGGGGCCGCTCCTACGAGCAGTACTTC.

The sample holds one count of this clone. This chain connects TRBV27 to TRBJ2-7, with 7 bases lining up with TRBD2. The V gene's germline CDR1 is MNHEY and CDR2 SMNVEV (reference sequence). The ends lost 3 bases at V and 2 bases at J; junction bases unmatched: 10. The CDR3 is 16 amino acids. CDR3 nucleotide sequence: TGTGCCAGCAGTTTCCAAGGGCGGGGGTCAACCTACGAGCAGTACTTC. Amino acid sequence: CASSFQGRGSTYEQYF.

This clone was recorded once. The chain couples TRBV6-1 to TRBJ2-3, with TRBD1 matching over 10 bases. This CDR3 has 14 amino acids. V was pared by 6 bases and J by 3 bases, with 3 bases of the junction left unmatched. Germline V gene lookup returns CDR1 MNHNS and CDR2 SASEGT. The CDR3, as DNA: TGTGCCAGCAGGACGGGACAGGGGACAGATACGCAGTATTTT. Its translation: CASRTGQGTDTQYF.

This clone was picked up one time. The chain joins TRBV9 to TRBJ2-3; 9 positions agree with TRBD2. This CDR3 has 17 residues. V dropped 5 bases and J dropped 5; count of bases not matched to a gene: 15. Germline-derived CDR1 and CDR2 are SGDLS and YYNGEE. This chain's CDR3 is CASSPSGGSFPGDTQYF. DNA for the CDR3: TGTGCCAGCAGTCCCAGCGGGGGGTCATTTCCGGGAGATACGCAGTATTTT.